This T cell receptor (beta chain) appears in the sequencing data of a study of PD-L1 blockade in urothelial cancer. Looking at the study overall: Study patients had been treated with 0 to 3 previous chemotherapy regimens. Broader study findings: At 3 weeks on treatment, tumor-associated clones expanded more with durable benefit.

V was trimmed by 3 bases and J by 10 bases, leaving 14 bases between them. Germline values: CDR1 SGDLS, CDR2 YYNGEE. The CDR3 runs 14 residues. Worth noting for this clone: Its cognate antigen is unknown.

Time point reported: peripheral blood 6 weeks after treatment start. Patients suffered from locally advanced or metastatic urothelial carcinoma. Each patient gave between 1 and 8 samples of peripheral blood mononuclear cells, which were collected pretreatment and during treatment. Assay: immunoSEQ multiplex PCR; the TCRdb copy retains only in-frame clones and omits some. The data show under 50,000 clones, 86% seen once. This specimen was PBMCs, taken around atezolizumab (anti-PD-L1) treatment. The sequence was obtained from a man between 60 and 75 years old with urothelial cancer. The chain is built from TRBV9 and TRBJ1-6; weak D call: TRBD1 (6 bases). The CDR3: CASSGQGPRSPLHF. CDR3 bases: TGTGCCAGCAGCGGCCAGGGGCCGCGGTCACCCCTCCACTTT.